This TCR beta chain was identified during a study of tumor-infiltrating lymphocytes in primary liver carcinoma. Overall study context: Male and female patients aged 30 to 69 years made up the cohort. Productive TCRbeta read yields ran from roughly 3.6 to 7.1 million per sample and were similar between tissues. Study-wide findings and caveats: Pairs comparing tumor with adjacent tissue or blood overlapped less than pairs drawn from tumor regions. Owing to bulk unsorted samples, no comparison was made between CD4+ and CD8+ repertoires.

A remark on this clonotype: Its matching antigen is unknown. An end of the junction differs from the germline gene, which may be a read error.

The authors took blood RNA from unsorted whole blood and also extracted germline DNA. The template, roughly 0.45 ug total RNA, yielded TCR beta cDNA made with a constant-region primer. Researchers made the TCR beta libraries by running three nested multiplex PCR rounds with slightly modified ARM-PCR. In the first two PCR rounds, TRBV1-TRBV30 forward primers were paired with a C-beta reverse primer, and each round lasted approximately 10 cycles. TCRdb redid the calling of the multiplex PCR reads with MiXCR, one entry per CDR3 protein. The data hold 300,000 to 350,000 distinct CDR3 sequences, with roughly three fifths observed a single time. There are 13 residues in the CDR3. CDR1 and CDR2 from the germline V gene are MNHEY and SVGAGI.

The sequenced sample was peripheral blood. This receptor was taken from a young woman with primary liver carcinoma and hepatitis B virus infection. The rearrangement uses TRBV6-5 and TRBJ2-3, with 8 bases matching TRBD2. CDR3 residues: CASRSGSEDMQYF. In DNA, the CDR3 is TGTGCCAGCAGGAGCGGGAGTGAGGATATGCAGTATTTT.